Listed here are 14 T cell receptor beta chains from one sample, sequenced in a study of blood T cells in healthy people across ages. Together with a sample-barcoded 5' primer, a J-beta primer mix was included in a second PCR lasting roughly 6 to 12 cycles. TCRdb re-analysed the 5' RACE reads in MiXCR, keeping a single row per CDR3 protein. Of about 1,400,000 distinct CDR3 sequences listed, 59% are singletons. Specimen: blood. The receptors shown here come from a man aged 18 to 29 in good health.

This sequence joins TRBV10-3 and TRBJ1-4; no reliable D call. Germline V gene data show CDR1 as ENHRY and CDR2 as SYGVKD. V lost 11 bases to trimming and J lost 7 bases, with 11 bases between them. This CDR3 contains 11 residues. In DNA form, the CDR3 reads TGTGCCTTTGGGGTCGGTGAAAAACTGTTTTTT. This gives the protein CAFGVGEKLFF.

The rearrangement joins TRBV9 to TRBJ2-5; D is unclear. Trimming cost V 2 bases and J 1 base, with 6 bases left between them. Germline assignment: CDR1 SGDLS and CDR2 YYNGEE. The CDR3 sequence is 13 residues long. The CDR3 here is CASSVLSQETQYF. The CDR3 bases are TGTGCCAGCAGCGTCCTTTCCCAAGAGACCCAGTACTTC.

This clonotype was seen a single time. DNA for the CDR3: TGCGCCAGCAGCTCGACAGGGGGCATCACTGAAGCTTTCTTT. Amino acid sequence: CASSSTGGITEAFF. This chain joins TRBV5-1 and TRBJ1-1; 10 bases map to TRBD1. CDR1 and CDR2 (germline): SGHRS, YFSETQ. The trim removed 3 bases at V and 4 bases at J, leaving 3 bases unmatched. The CDR3 has 14 amino acids.

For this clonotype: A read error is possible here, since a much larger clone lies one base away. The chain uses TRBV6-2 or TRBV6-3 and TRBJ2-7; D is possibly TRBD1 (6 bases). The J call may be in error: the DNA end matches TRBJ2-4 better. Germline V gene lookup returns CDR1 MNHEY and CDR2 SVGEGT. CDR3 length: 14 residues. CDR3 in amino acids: CAGSVGTSPNIQYF. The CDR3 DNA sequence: TGTGCCGGCAGTGTGGGGACAAGCCCGAACATTCAGTACTTC.

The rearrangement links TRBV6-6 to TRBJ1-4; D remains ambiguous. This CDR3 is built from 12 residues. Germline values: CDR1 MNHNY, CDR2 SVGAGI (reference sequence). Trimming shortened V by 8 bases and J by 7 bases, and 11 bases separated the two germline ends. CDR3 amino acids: CASRYIGEKLFF. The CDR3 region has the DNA TGTGCCAGCCGGTACATCGGTGAAAAACTGTTTTTT.

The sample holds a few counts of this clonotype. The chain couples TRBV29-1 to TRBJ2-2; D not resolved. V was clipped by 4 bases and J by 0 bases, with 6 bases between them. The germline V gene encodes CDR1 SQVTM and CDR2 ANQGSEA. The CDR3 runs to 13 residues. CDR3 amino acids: CSVVSANTGELFF. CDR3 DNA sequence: TGCAGCGTTGTCTCGGCGAACACCGGGGAGCTGTTTTTT.

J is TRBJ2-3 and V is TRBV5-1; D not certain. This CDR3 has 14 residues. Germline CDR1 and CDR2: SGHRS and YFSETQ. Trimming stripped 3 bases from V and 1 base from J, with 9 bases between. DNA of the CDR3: TGCGCCAGCAGCTCTACGGACCGCACAGATACGCAGTATTTT. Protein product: CASSSTDRTDTQYF.

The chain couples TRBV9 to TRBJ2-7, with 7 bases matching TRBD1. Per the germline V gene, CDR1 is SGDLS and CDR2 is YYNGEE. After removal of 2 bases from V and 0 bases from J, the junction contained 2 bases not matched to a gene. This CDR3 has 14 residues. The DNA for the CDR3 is TGTGCCAGCAGCGTGACAGGGAACTCCTACGAGCAGTACTTC. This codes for CASSVTGNSYEQYF. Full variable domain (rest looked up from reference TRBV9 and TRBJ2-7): DSGVTQTPKHLITATGQRVTLRCSPRSGDLSVYWYQQSLDQGLQFLIQYYNGEERAKGNILERFSAQQFPDLHSELNLSSLELGDSALYFCASSVTGNSYEQYFGPGTRLTVT.

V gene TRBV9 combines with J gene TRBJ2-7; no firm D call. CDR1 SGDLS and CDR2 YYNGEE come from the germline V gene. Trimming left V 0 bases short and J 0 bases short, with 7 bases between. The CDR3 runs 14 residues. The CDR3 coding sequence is TGTGCCAGCAGCGTAGAAGTCGTCTCCTACGAGCAGTACTTC. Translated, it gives CASSVEVVSYEQYF.

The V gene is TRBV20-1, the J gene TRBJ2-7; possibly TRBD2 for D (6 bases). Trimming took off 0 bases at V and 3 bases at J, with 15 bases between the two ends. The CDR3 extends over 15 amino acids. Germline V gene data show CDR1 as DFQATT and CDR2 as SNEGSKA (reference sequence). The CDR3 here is CSARDPGGSDYEQYF. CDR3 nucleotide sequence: TGCAGTGCTAGAGATCCCGGGGGTTCGGACTACGAGCAGTACTTC.

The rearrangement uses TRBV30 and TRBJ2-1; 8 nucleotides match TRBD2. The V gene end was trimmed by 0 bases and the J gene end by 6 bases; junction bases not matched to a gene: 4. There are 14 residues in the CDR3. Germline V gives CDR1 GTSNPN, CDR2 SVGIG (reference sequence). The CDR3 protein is CAWSVGGRPNEQFF. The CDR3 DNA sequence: TGTGCCTGGAGTGTAGGCGGGAGGCCCAATGAGCAGTTCTTC.

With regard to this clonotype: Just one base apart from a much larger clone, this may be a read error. CDR3 bases: TGCAGTGCTAGAGGGAGGAGCTCCTACGATCAGTACTTC. Amino acid sequence: CSARGRSSYDQYF. This chain connects TRBV20-1 to TRBJ2-7, with TRBD2 as a possible D gene (5 bases). There are 13 residues in the CDR3. Germline assignment: CDR1 DFQATT and CDR2 SNEGSKA (reference sequence).

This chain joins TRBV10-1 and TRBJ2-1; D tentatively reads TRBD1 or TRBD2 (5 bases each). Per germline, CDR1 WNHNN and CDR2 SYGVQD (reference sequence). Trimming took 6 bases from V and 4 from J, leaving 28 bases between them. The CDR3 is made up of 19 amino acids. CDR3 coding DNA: TGCGCCAGCAGCGTTCTTTCCTCCGGGACCCCAAACCCATACAATGAGCAGTTCTTC. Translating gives CASSVLSSGTPNPYNEQFF.

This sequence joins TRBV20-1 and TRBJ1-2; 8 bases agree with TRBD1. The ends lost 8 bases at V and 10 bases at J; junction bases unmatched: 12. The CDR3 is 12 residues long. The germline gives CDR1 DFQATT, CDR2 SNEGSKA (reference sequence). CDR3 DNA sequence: TGCAGTACCCTCGGGACAGGAGATTACTACACCTTC. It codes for CSTLGTGDYYTF.